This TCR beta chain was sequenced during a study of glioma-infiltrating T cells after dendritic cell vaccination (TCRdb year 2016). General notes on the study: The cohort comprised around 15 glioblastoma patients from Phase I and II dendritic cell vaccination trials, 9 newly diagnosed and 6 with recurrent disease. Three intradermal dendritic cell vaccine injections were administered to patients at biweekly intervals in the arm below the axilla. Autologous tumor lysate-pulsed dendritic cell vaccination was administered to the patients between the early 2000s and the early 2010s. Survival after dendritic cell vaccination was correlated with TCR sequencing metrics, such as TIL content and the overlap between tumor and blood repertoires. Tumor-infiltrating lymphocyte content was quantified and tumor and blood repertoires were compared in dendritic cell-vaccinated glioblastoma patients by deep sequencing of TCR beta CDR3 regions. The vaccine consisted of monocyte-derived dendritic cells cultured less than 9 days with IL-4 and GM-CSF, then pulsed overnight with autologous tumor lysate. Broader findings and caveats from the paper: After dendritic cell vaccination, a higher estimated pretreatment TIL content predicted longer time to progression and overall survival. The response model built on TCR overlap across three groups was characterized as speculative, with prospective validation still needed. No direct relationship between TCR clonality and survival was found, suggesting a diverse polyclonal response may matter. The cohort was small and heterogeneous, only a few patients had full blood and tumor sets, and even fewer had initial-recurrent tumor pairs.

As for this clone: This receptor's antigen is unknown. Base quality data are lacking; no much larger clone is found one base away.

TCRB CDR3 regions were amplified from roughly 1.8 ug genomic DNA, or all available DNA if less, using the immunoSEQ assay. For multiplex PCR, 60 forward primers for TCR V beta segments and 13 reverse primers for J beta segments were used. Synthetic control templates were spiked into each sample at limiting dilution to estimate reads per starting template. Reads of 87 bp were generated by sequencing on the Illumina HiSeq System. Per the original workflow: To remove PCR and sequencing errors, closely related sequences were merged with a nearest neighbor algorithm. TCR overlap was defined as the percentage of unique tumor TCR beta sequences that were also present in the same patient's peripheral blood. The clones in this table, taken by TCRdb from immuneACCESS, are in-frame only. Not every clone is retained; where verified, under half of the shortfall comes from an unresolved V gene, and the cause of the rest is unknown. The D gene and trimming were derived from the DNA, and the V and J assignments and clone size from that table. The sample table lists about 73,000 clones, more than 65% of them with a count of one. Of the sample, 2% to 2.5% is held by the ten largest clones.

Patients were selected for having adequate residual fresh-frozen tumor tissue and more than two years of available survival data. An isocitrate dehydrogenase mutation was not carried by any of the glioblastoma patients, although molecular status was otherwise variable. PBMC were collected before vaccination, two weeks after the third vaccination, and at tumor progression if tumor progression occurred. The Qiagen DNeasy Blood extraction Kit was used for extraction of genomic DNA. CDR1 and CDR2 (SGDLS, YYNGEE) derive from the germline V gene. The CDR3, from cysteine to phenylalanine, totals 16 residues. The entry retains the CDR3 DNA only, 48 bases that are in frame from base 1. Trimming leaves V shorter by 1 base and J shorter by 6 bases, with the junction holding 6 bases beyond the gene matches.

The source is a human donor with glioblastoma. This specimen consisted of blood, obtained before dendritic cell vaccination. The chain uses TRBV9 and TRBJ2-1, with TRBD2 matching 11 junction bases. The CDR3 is CASSVIAGGPGNEQFF. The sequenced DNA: TGTGCCAGCAGCGTAATAGCGGGAGGGCCTGGCAATGAGCAGTTCTTC.